Following are 22 T cell receptor beta chains from one sample sequenced in a study of blood T cells in healthy people across ages. Through a sample-barcoded 5' primer and a J-beta primer mix, a second PCR was run for roughly 6 to 11 cycles. TCRdb used MiXCR to reprocess the 5' RACE reads, holding one entry per CDR3 protein. The table lists some 700,000 distinct CDR3 sequences, approximately 39% of them singletons. Sequencing was performed on blood. Receptors originate from a woman in her sixties in good health.

This clonotype was observed many times. This rearrangement joins TRBV7-2 to TRBJ2-5; D gene uncertain. Trimming left V 3 bases short and J 5 bases short, with 10 bases between. Germline assignment: CDR1 SGHTA and CDR2 FQGNSA. The CDR3 is made up of 13 amino acids. The CDR3 region is CASSFARRETQYF. The CDR3 coding sequence is TGTGCCAGCAGCTTTGCGAGGCGGGAGACCCAGTACTTC.

This clonotype was counted a single time. The chain uses TRBV9 and TRBJ2-7; D is uncertain. V gave up 0 bases and J gave up 6 bases, with 16 bases separating them. The CDR3 runs to 15 residues. CDR1 and CDR2 (germline): SGDLS, YYNGEE. CDR3 DNA sequence: TGTGCCAGCAGCGTAGGATCTCTCGTGACCTGCGAGCAGTACTTC. This encodes CASSVGSLVTCEQYF.

The chain uses TRBV28 and TRBJ2-4; no reliable D call. The J call is in doubt because the DNA end fits TRBJ2-7 better. The CDR3 totals 14 residues. Germline V gives CDR1 MDHEN, CDR2 SYDVKM. Here the CDR3 reads CASSRVQNNYEQYF. The CDR3 bases are TGTGCCAGCAGTCGAGTTCAGAACAACTACGAGCAGTACTTC.

The rearrangement links TRBV6-2 or TRBV6-3 to TRBJ1-1; tentatively, D is TRBD1 (5 bases). Trimming took 5 bases from V and 0 from J, leaving 10 bases between them. The CDR3 is 14 amino acids. Looked up from germline, CDR1 is MNHEY and CDR2 is SVGEGT. DNA of the CDR3: TGTGCCAGCAGTCGGGGACTCCTGAACACTGAAGCTTTCTTT. This gives the protein CASSRGLLNTEAFF.

The V call is TRBV7-9, the J call TRBJ1-1; D gene ambiguous. CDR3 length equals 13 residues. V was pared by 5 bases and J by 1 base, with 8 bases between. Germline V gene lookup returns CDR1 SEHNR and CDR2 FQNEAQ (reference sequence). The chain's CDR3 is CASSHPKNTEAFF. The CDR3 region has the DNA TGTGCCAGCAGCCATCCAAAGAACACTGAAGCTTTCTTT.

The chain carries TRBV29-1 and TRBJ1-2; D ambiguous. This CDR3 spans 11 amino acids. V was pared by 1 base and J by 7 bases, with 7 bases between. Germline lookup yields CDR1 SQVTM and CDR2 ANQGSEA. In DNA, the CDR3 is TGCAGCGTTGAAGGGGCTGCTGGCTACACCTTC. Protein sequence: CSVEGAAGYTF. The whole variable domain, filled in from reference TRBV29-1 and TRBJ1-2, reads SAVISQKPSRDICQRGTSLTIQCQVDSQVTMMFWYRQQPGQSLTLIATANQGSEATYESGFVIDKFPISRPNLTFSTLTVSNMSPEDSSIYLCSVEGAAGYTFGSGTRLTVV.

The sample holds a few counts of this clonotype. This rearrangement joins TRBV3-1 to TRBJ2-7; 8 bases line up with TRBD2. There are 13 residues in the CDR3. Germline CDR1 and CDR2: LGHDT and YNNKEL (reference sequence). The ends lost 5 bases at V and 6 bases at J; junction bases unmatched: 6. The CDR3 region has the DNA TGTGCCAGCAGCAGGACTAGCACGGGCGAGCAGTACTTC. Translation gives CASSRTSTGEQYF.

This clonotype showed up just a few times. The V and J genes are TRBV12-3 or TRBV12-4 and TRBJ1-2, with D unresolved. The CDR3 totals 11 residues. With 3 bases removed from V and 8 bases from J, the gap between germline ends came to 7 bases. The chain's CDR3 is CASSFTGGYTF. CDR3 DNA: TGTGCCAGCAGTTTTACGGGGGGCTACACCTTC.

The chain links TRBV6-1 to TRBJ1-4, with D perhaps TRBD1 (6 bases). This CDR3 is 13 amino acids long. Germline-derived CDR1 and CDR2 are MNHNS and SASEGT. Between the trimmed V and J ends, which lost 7 bases and 13 bases, there was a span of 19 bases. CDR3 loop: CASIRMGAGILFF. CDR3 nucleotide sequence: TGTGCCAGCATCCGAATGGGGGCGGGAATACTGTTTTTT.

The V call is TRBV7-3, the J call TRBJ2-1, with 10 nucleotides matching TRBD2. After removal of 5 bases from V and 0 bases from J, the junction contained 25 bases not matched to a gene. Looked up from germline, CDR1 is SGHTA and CDR2 is FQGTGA. The CDR3 sequence is 23 residues long. Here the CDR3 reads CASSRTSGGLPNFLPSSYNEQFF. CDR3 in DNA: TGTGCCAGCAGCCGGACTAGCGGAGGACTGCCAAACTTTTTACCCAGCTCCTACAATGAGCAGTTCTTC.

CDR3 in amino acids: CAIKVTGSNEQFF. CDR3 in DNA: TGTGCCATCAAAGTAACCGGCTCCAATGAGCAGTTCTTC. The rearrangement links TRBV10-3 to TRBJ2-1; D gene unclear. The CDR3 is made up of 13 amino acids. Germline CDR1 and CDR2: ENHRY and SYGVKD. The germline V and J ends were trimmed by 7 bases and 6 bases, with 13 bases remaining between them.

The V call is TRBV20-1, the J call TRBJ2-1, with D maybe TRBD2 (6 bases). The DNA end favors TRBJ2-7, so the J call may be wrong. Germline CDR1 is DFQATT and CDR2 is SNEGSKA (reference sequence). The CDR3 runs 14 residues. CDR3 in amino acids: CSAPGLATYNEQYF. CDR3 nucleotide sequence: TGCAGTGCCCCGGGGCTAGCGACCTACAATGAGCAGTACTTC.

This clonotype was seen a handful of times. The CDR3 DNA follows: TGTGCCAGCAGTTACTCAACGTCCCAGGGAGGAGTTTCCTACGAGCAGTACTTC. Translating gives CASSYSTSQGGVSYEQYF. V gene TRBV6-5 combines with J gene TRBJ2-7; D is perhaps TRBD2 (6 bases). Germline CDR1 MNHEY, CDR2 SVGAGI. Deletions cut 0 bases from V and 1 base from J, with 19 bases between. The CDR3 contains 18 residues.

This clonotype was found a few times. The chain combines TRBV27 with TRBJ2-6; D is unclear. Germline lookup yields CDR1 MNHEY and CDR2 SMNVEV (reference sequence). V was clipped by 5 bases and J by 5 bases, with 4 bases between them. The CDR3 runs 12 residues. Here the CDR3 DNA reads TGTGCCAGCAGTAGTAGGGCCAACGTCCTGACTTTC. Amino acids: CASSSRANVLTF.

The chain links TRBV5-1 to TRBJ2-1, with no clear D. The length of the CDR3 is 15 residues. V was cut by 5 bases and J by 2 bases, with 14 bases left in between. The germline V gene has CDR1 SGHRS and CDR2 YFSETQ. CDR3 sequence (DNA): TGCGCCAGCAGAGTTTCTGGCGACACCTACAATGAGCAGTTCTTC. It codes for CASRVSGDTYNEQFF. Combining the CDR3 with reference TRBV5-1 and TRBJ2-1 gives the whole variable domain KAGVTQTPRYLIKTRGQQVTLSCSPISGHRSVSWYQQTPGQGLQFLFEYFSETQRNKGNFPGRFSGRQFSNSRSEMNVSTLELGDSALYLCASRVSGDTYNEQFFGPGTRLTVL.

On this clonotype itself: With a much larger clone just one base away, this may be a read error. CDR3 protein: CSVRTSGRRGDTQYF. The CDR3 region has the DNA TGCAGCGTTCGCACTAGCGGGAGAAGGGGAGATACGCAGTATTTT. The chain recombines TRBV29-1 with TRBJ2-3; 11 bases agree with TRBD2. The J segment lost 5 bases and the V segment lost 5 bases, leaving 9 bases of the junction unmatched. The CDR3 runs 15 residues. Per germline, CDR1 SQVTM and CDR2 ANQGSEA.

The chain employs TRBV20-1 and TRBJ2-7; 9 bases line up with TRBD2. V was clipped by 7 bases and J by 2 bases; unmatched bases: 9. The CDR3 runs 14 residues. Germline V gene data show CDR1 as DFQATT and CDR2 as SNEGSKA (reference sequence). CDR3: CSGAGGQQAYEQYF. In nucleotides, the CDR3 is TGCAGTGGAGCGGGGGGACAGCAAGCCTACGAGCAGTACTTC.

This chain links TRBV25-1 with TRBJ2-2, with a weak D call TRBD2 (6 bases). The CDR3 loop spans 15 amino acids. Trimming took 6 bases from V and 4 from J, leaving 15 bases between them. The germline V gene has CDR1 MGHDK and CDR2 SYGVNS. The CDR3: CASSATSWGTGELFF. The CDR3, as DNA: TGTGCCAGCAGCGCTACTAGCTGGGGCACCGGGGAGCTGTTTTTT.

Only a few counts were recorded for this clonotype. V gene TRBV5-4 combines with J gene TRBJ2-7; D is possibly TRBD2 (6 bases). This CDR3 contains 15 residues. The germline gives CDR1 SGHNT, CDR2 YYREEE (reference sequence). The germline V and J ends were trimmed by 3 bases and 3 bases, with 16 bases remaining between them. CDR3 coding DNA: TGTGCCAGCAGCTCGTCTTCGGGGGATCACTACGAGCAGTACTTC. Protein sequence: CASSSSSGDHYEQYF.

The chain links TRBV3-1 to TRBJ1-5; D is undetermined. The V and J ends lost 0 bases and 7 bases respectively, with 7 bases between them. Germline loops: CDR1 LGHDT, CDR2 YNNKEL (reference sequence). This CDR3 region has 13 residues. As DNA, the CDR3 is TGTGCCAGCAGCCAAGAGGGTTGGCAGCCCCAGCATTTT. Translated, it gives CASSQEGWQPQHF.

V gene TRBV10-3 combines with J gene TRBJ2-7; a weak D match, TRBD1 (7 bases). The CDR3 runs to 17 residues. Germline V gene sequence: CDR1 ENHRY, CDR2 SYGVKD. V gave up 4 bases and J gave up 3 bases, with 22 bases separating them. For the CDR3, the DNA is TGTGCCATCAGTGCTCGAGGGGGGACAGCACCGAACTACGAGCAGTACTTC. Protein sequence: CAISARGGTAPNYEQYF.

This clonotype was seen only a few times. This rearrangement joins TRBV12-3 or TRBV12-4 to TRBJ2-7, with TRBD1 matching over 7 bases. The CDR3 length is 15 residues. With 5 bases clipped from V and 3 bases from J, the junction kept 10 bases outside the gene matches. The CDR3 nucleotides are TGTGCCAGCAGTCCCTATAAGGACAGGAGCTACGAGCAGTACTTC. Amino acid sequence: CASSPYKDRSYEQYF.